This T cell receptor beta chain was captured in a study of T cell repertoires in cytomegalovirus infection. Study conclusions and caveats: Cumulative public TCR beta family frequency identified CMV carriers with the relevant HLA. Dominant in the ex vivo response were TCR beta clonotypes restricted by HLA-C and specific for CMV.

TCRdb reprocessed the reads with MiXCR, giving one entry per CDR3 protein. The repertoire has approximately 770,000 distinct CDR3 sequences, 25% to 35% of them found once; the top ten carry around 13%. The CDR3 loop spans 14 amino acids. Trimming pared 0 bases from V and 2 bases from J, leaving 7 bases between. Germline V gene lookup returns CDR1 MNHEY and CDR2 SVGEGT. A note on this clonotype: The antigen remains unidentified.

The clonotype comes from a human donor in good health (CMV status not recorded). Some clones in this sample may be carry-over from other donors' samples. The specimen was cultured CD8+ T cells from PBMCs, collected from culture after CMV antigen stimulation. The chain recombines TRBV6-2 or TRBV6-3 with TRBJ1-1; no reliable D call. The CDR3 nucleotides are TGTGCCAGCAGTTACTCGATGGGTAACACTGAAGCTTTCTTT. It translates to CASSYSMGNTEAFF.